The 15 T cell receptor beta chains presented below share a single source sample, sequenced in a study of blood T cell repertoires in COVID-19. Using immunoSEQ multiplex PCR, the repertoire was profiled, and TCRdb retains in-frame clones only, with some absent. The data show around 130,000 clones, more than 75% seen once. Sequenced material: peripheral blood. The receptors were gathered from a human donor in a cohort sampled during active COVID-19.

The CDR3 nucleotides read TGCGCCAGCAGCCTCTCCCCGGGACAGGTGACTCTAGCCAAAAACATTCAGTACTTC. Translation gives CASSLSPGQVTLAKNIQYF. The V and J genes are TRBV5-1 and TRBJ2-4, with 8 bases aligning to TRBD1. The CDR3 runs to 19 residues. In germline, CDR1 is SGHRS, CDR2 YFSETQ. The ends lost 4 bases at V and 0 bases at J; junction bases unmatched: 15.

The rearrangement uses TRBV7-3 and TRBJ1-2, with D hard to call. CDR1 SGHTA and CDR2 FQGTGA come from the germline V gene. This CDR3 has 14 amino acids. Between the trimmed V and J ends, which lost 0 bases and 12 bases, there was a span of 17 bases. CDR3 in amino acids: CASSLTPVDTLNTF. For the CDR3, the DNA is TGTGCCAGCAGCTTAACCCCTGTCGACACCTTGAACACCTTC. The whole variable domain, filled in from reference TRBV7-3 and TRBJ1-2, reads GAGVSQTPSNKVTEKGKYVELRCDPISGHTALYWYRQSLGQGPEFLIYFQGTGAADDSGLPNDRFFAVRPEGSVSTLKIQRTERGDSAVYLCASSLTPVDTLNTFGSGTRLTVV.

The chain carries TRBV7-9 and TRBJ1-5; a possible D gene is TRBD1 (6 bases). This CDR3 region has 16 residues. CDR1 SEHNR and CDR2 FQNEAQ come from the germline V gene (reference sequence). V was cut by 5 bases and J by 3 bases, with 17 bases left in between. The CDR3 region has the DNA TGTGCCAGCAGCGCCGCCCCGGGACATAACAATCAGCCCCAGCATTTT. Its protein is CASSAAPGHNNQPQHF.

V usage is TRBV7-9 and J usage is TRBJ2-1, with TRBD2 identical over 9 bases. CDR1 SEHNR and CDR2 FQNEAQ come from the germline V gene (reference sequence). This CDR3 has 16 amino acids. Unmatched junction bases numbered 9, after V lost 0 bases and J lost 9 bases. The chain's CDR3 is CASSLAGGRAFAEQFF. The CDR3 bases are TGTGCCAGCAGCTTAGCGGGCGGGAGGGCCTTCGCTGAGCAGTTCTTC. The whole variable domain, filled in from reference TRBV7-9 and TRBJ2-1, reads DTGVSQNPRHKITKRGQNVTFRCDPISEHNRLYWYRQTLGQGPEFLTYFQNEAQLEKSRLLSDRFSAERPKGSFSTLEIQRTEQGDSAMYLCASSLAGGRAFAEQFFGPGTRLTVL.

The chain combines TRBV28 with TRBJ2-7, with a tentative D call TRBD2 (5 bases). The V and J ends lost 8 bases and 4 bases respectively, with 12 bases between them. Germline-derived CDR1 and CDR2 are MDHEN and SYDVKM. The CDR3 totals 12 residues. The CDR3 DNA sequence: TGTGCCAGCGGGATTCGAGGGTACGAGCAGTACTTC. Amino acid sequence: CASGIRGYEQYF.

The chain carries TRBV4-1 and TRBJ2-7, with TRBD1 as a possible D gene (5 bases). Germline CDR1 and CDR2: MGHRA and YSYEKL. V gave up 4 bases and J gave up 2 bases, with 12 bases separating them. The CDR3 has 14 amino acids. CDR3 in amino acids: CASSRQGGTYEQYF. DNA of the CDR3: TGCGCCAGCAGCCGCCAGGGCGGAACCTACGAGCAGTACTTC.

The CDR3 nucleotides are TGTGCCAGCAGGACCAGGACAGTGAACACTGAAGCTTTCTTT. As protein: CASRTRTVNTEAFF. This rearrangement joins TRBV6-5 to TRBJ1-1; a possible D gene is TRBD1 (6 bases). V was cut by 6 bases and J by 0 bases, with 11 bases left in between. The CDR3 extends over 14 amino acids. Germline V gene sequence: CDR1 MNHEY, CDR2 SVGAGI.

The chain carries TRBV30 and TRBJ1-4, with D tentatively TRBD1 (6 bases). Germline CDR1 and CDR2: GTSNPN and SVGIG (reference sequence). The CDR3 is made up of 14 amino acids. Trimming left V 1 base short and J 2 bases short, with 8 bases between. The CDR3 loop is CAWSGGGTNEKLFF. CDR3 DNA sequence: TGTGCCTGGAGTGGGGGGGGCACTAATGAAAAACTGTTTTTT. The full variable domain, its missing parts supplied by reference TRBV30 and TRBJ1-4, is SQTIHQWPATLVQPVGSPLSLECTVEGTSNPNLYWYRQAAGRGLQLLFYSVGIGQISSEVPQNLSASRPQDRQFILSSKKLLLSDSGFYLCAWSGGGTNEKLFFGSGTQLSVL.

This clone was seen only a few times. V and J are TRBV30 and TRBJ1-2; no firm D call. Germline V gene lookup returns CDR1 GTSNPN and CDR2 SVGIG (reference sequence). Trimming left V 0 bases short and J 4 bases short, with 9 bases between. The CDR3 covers 13 residues. In DNA, the CDR3 is TGTGCCTGGAGTGTACCCGGGATCTATGGCTACACCTTC. This gives the protein CAWSVPGIYGYTF.

CDR3 sequence (DNA): TGTGCCAGCAGCTTAGTAGGGGGAGCTGGAAACACCATATATTTT. Amino acid sequence: CASSLVGGAGNTIYF. The rearrangement joins TRBV7-2 to TRBJ1-3; TRBD1 might be the D (6 bases). The germline gives CDR1 SGHTA, CDR2 FQGNSA. The CDR3 covers 15 residues. The V end was cut by 1 base, the J end by 2 bases, with 9 bases between.

The V call is TRBV5-1, the J call TRBJ2-1; D is perhaps TRBD2 (5 bases). V lost 4 bases and J lost 7, with 18 bases in between. The CDR3 is 15 residues long. Germline CDR1 reads SGHRS; CDR2 reads YFSETQ. The CDR3 nucleotides are TGCGCCAGCAGCCTCCCCATACTAGAAGGGAATGAGCAGTTCTTC. Protein: CASSLPILEGNEQFF.

The V and J genes are TRBV5-1 and TRBJ2-7; D perhaps matches TRBD1 (5 bases). Trimming stripped 2 bases from V and 2 bases from J, with 14 bases between. The CDR3 runs 15 residues. The V gene's germline CDR1 is SGHRS and CDR2 YFSETQ. CDR3 in DNA: TGCGCCAGCAGCTTCTCTCAGGGTGTCACCTACGAGCAGTACTTC. Residues: CASSFSQGVTYEQYF. Filled out from reference TRBV5-1 and TRBJ2-7, the complete variable domain reads KAGVTQTPRYLIKTRGQQVTLSCSPISGHRSVSWYQQTPGQGLQFLFEYFSETQRNKGNFPGRFSGRQFSNSRSEMNVSTLELGDSALYLCASSFSQGVTYEQYFGPGTRLTVT.

This clone was recorded once. This rearrangement joins TRBV19 to TRBJ2-3; 7 bases fit TRBD2. V shed 3 bases and J 6 bases; nucleotides not matched to a gene: 9. The germline V gene has CDR1 LNHDA and CDR2 SQIVND (reference sequence). The CDR3 extends over 15 amino acids. The CDR3 nucleotides read TGTGCCAGTAGTATTGGGCTAGCGGTTGGTGATACGCAGTATTTT. Its protein product is CASSIGLAVGDTQYF.

The rearrangement uses TRBV5-1 and TRBJ2-7; D is perhaps TRBD2 (6 bases). The CDR3 contains 18 residues. Germline V gene data show CDR1 as SGHRS and CDR2 as YFSETQ. The ends were cut back, 4 bases at V and 1 base at J, with 24 bases in the middle. DNA of the CDR3: TGCGCCAGCAGCCGTGGTGGGTTTAGGGCAGGGACTTCCTACGAGCAGTACTTC. It encodes CASSRGGFRAGTSYEQYF.

The rearrangement links TRBV5-1 to TRBJ1-2; D remains unclear. The V and J ends lost 2 bases and 3 bases respectively, with 5 bases between them. Germline values: CDR1 SGHRS, CDR2 YFSETQ. This CDR3 has 12 residues. CDR3: CASSFGDYGYTF. The CDR3 DNA sequence: TGCGCCAGCAGCTTCGGTGACTATGGCTACACCTTC.